This T cell receptor beta chain came from a study of blood T cell repertoires in COVID-19. Germline lookup yields CDR1 SQVTM and CDR2 ANQGSEA. The CDR3 is made up of 12 amino acids. The V segment lost 4 bases and the J segment 7 bases; nucleotides outside the gene matches: 4. Some clones are missing from TCRdb's copy, which holds only in-frame ones; the method was immunoSEQ multiplex PCR. The sample has some 120,000 clones, roughly 85% seen once. Sequencing was done on a sample of peripheral blood. The source of this sequence is a human donor in a cohort sampled during active COVID-19. V gene TRBV29-1 combines with J gene TRBJ2-1; 7 positions agree with TRBD2. CDR3 nucleotides: TGCAGCGTTGTGTGGGGGGGGAATGAGCAGTTCTTC. Protein sequence: CSVVWGGNEQFF.